This T cell receptor beta chain was identified in a study of T-cell memory formation after mild COVID-19. Study-level information: Clusters of TCRs were largely donor specific.

About this clonotype itself: What it binds is unknown.

V lost 1 base, J lost 5 bases, and 11 bases lay in between. The CDR3 runs 14 residues. Germline CDR1 and CDR2: SEHNR and FQNEAQ (reference sequence). Whole-study findings and limits: Prior to infection, memory already included some responding clones, suggesting cross-reactive memory joined.

TCRdb passed the 5' RACE reads through MiXCR, listing each CDR3 protein once. This table holds hundreds of thousands of distinct CDR3 sequences, around a quarter found once. The material sequenced was PBMCs or a T cell subset sorted from them (not recorded which). The chain combines TRBV7-9 with TRBJ1-1; D not resolved. This TCR came from an adult woman who had mild COVID-19 (a few samples of this study predate the infection). Cell type and time point are not known. CDR3 nucleotide sequence: TGTGCCAGCAGCTTAGAGGGCGGTCAAACTGAAGCTTTCTTT. Protein sequence: CASSLEGGQTEAFF.